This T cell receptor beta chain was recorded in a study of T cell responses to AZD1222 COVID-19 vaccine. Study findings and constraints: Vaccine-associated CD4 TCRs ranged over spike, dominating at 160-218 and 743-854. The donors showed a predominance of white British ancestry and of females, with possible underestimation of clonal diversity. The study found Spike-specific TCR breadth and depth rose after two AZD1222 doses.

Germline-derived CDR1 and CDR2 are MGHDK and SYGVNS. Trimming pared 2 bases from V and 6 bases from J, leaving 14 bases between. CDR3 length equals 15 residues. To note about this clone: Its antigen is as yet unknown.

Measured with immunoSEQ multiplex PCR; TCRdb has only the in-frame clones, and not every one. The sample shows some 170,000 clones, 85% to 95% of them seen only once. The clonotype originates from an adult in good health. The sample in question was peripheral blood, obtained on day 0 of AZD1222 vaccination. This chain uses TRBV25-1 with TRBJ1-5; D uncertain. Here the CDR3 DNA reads TGTGCCAGCAGTGAAGGCGGCAGAGGTATTCAGCCCCAGCATTTT. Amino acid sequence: CASSEGGRGIQPQHF.